The rows below give T cell receptor beta chains drawn from one sample of a study of shared clonotypes between healthy human individuals. This table comes from immunoSEQ multiplex PCR, and its TCRdb copy is limited to in-frame clones, with some not included. This sample has some 1.5 million clones; around 97% occur once, and the top ten carry approximately 1%. Sequenced material: naive CD4+ T cells sorted from blood. The receptors derive from a man aged 30-40 years in good health. The CDR3 runs from the conserved cysteine through the conserved F or W. The D gene is left open where the match is weak. Rows may omit the clone size; those that give it use once, few, many or a size class.

j_call clone_size d_call v_call cdr3_nt cdr3_aa
TRBJ1-3 - TRBD1 TRBV29-1 TGCAGCGTGATACCAGGGACAGCTGGTGACACCATATATTTT CSVIPGTAGDTIYF
TRBJ2-1 - - TRBV9 TGTGCCAGCAGCGCAAGAGATTTGAGCAATGAGCAGTTCTTC CASSARDLSNEQFF
TRBJ2-7 few - TRBV21-1 TGTGCCAGCAGGAATCAACAGGGGACCGAGCAGTACTTC CASRNQQGTEQYF
TRBJ1-1 - - TRBV18 TGTGCCAGCTCACCCCGGACAGACATGAACACTGAAGCTTTCTTT CASSPRTDMNTEAFF
TRBJ2-7 - TRBD2 TRBV19 TGTGCCAGTAGTATAGAGGGACTAGCGGGAAACGAGCAGTACTTC CASSIEGLAGNEQYF
TRBJ2-1 - - TRBV18 TGTGCCAGCTCACCTCGTAGAGGGGATAATGAGCAGTTCTTC CASSPRRGDNEQFF
TRBJ2-3 - - TRBV7-2 TGTGCCAGCAGCCTGGGTCAGGGGACGGATACGCAGTATTTT CASSLGQGTDTQYF
TRBJ2-1 - - TRBV2 TGTGCCAGCAGTCGGCGGGGTAAAGGGGCCGATGAGCAGTTCTTC CASSRRGKGADEQFF
TRBJ1-5 - TRBD1 TRBV27 TGTGCCAGCAGTGGACAGGGTGGGGATCAGCCCCAGCATTTT CASSGQGGDQPQHF
TRBJ2-1 - TRBD2 TRBV7-2 TGTGCCAGCAGCCTTAGCGGGAATGAGCAGTTCTTC CASSLSGNEQFF
TRBJ1-3 - - TRBV10-2 TGCGCCAGCGGGCCCTTGGGAAACACCATATATTTT CASGPLGNTIYF
TRBJ1-6 - - TRBV5-4 TGTGCCAGCTCTATAGGGGGATTCAATAATTCACCCCTCCACTTT CASSIGGFNNSPLHF
TRBJ2-5 once - TRBV19 TGTGCCAGTAGTATTCGCCCTATAGGACTGAGCCAAGAGACCCAGTACTTC CASSIRPIGLSQETQYF
TRBJ2-5 - - TRBV7-3 TGTGCCAGCAGCTTACTAGGGGGCCAAGAGACCCAGTACTTC CASSLLGGQETQYF
TRBJ2-2 - - TRBV6-1 TGTGCCAGCAGTGAAGTGTCGATCCCGAACACCGGGGAGCTGTTTTTT CASSEVSIPNTGELFF
TRBJ1-5 - - TRBV5-8 TGTGCCAGCAGCTTTTGGGGGGATCAGCCCCAGCATTTT CASSFWGDQPQHF
TRBJ1-5 - TRBD1 TRBV6-5 TGTGCCAGCAGTTACACAGGGGGGGGACAGCCCCAGCATTTT CASSYTGGGQPQHF
TRBJ2-6 - TRBD1 TRBV14 TGTGCCAGCAGCCCCCAGGACAGGTACAACGTCCTGACTTTC CASSPQDRYNVLTF
TRBJ1-4 - - TRBV5-4 TGTGCCAGCAGCTTGGAGGCGGCGGGGACTGGTGAAAAACTGTTTTTT CASSLEAAGTGEKLFF
TRBJ2-1 - - TRBV6-1 TGTGCCAGCAGTGAGGAAACGAGACTGTTGGTCTTC CASSEETRLLVF
TRBJ1-5 - TRBD1 TRBV5-5 TGTGCCAGCAGCCTCAGGACAGGGAGCAATCAGCCCCAGCATTTT CASSLRTGSNQPQHF
TRBJ1-1 many - TRBV6-6 TGTGCCAGCAGCAAACAGGCCTGGGACACTGAAGCTTTCTTT CASSKQAWDTEAFF
TRBJ2-1 - TRBD2 TRBV2 TGTGCCAGCAGTCTCGGGACTAGCGGGGAGCAGTTCTTC CASSLGTSGEQFF
TRBJ2-2 - TRBD2 TRBV5-1 TGCGCCAGTGCTAGCGGAGCGAACACCGGGGAGCTGTTTTTT CASASGANTGELFF
TRBJ2-7 - - TRBV18 TGTGCCAGCTCACCACCAGGGGGGGACCAAGTTGAGCAGTACTTC CASSPPGGDQVEQYF
TRBJ2-5 - TRBD2 TRBV11-3 TGTGCCAGCAGCCTGGGGGGACTAGCGGGACTAGAGACCCAGTACTTC CASSLGGLAGLETQYF
TRBJ2-1 - TRBD2 TRBV5-8 TGTGCCAGTGGAGATAGCGGGCACTACAATGAGCAGTTCTTC CASGDSGHYNEQFF
TRBJ2-2 once - TRBV5-1 TGCGCCAGCAGCGTGGACCGCACTCCGGCCGGGGAGCTGTTTTTT CASSVDRTPAGELFF
TRBJ2-7 once - TRBV7-8 TGTGCCAGCAGCTTAGACCAGGGTGGGTACGAGCAGTACTTC CASSLDQGGYEQYF
TRBJ2-6 - TRBD1 TRBV18 TGTGCCAGCTCACCCGACAGGGATGGGGCCAACGTCCTGACTTTC CASSPDRDGANVLTF
TRBJ2-1 - TRBD2 TRBV5-1 TGCGCCAGCAGCTTGGGGACTAGCGTTGGTAATGAGCAGTTCTTC CASSLGTSVGNEQFF
TRBJ2-3 - TRBD2 TRBV29-1 TGCAGCGTTAGGGGGACTAGCGGGAGGACAGATACGCAGTATTTT CSVRGTSGRTDTQYF
TRBJ2-7 - TRBD2 TRBV27 TGTGCCAGCAGACCTTATGGGGCTAGCGGGAGATACGAGCAGTACTTC CASRPYGASGRYEQYF
TRBJ2-7 - - TRBV4-1 TGCGCCAGCAGCCGAGAGTGGAGCGCCTACGAGCAGTACTTC CASSREWSAYEQYF
TRBJ2-2 - - TRBV6-6 TGTGCCAGCAGTCCAGGTCCCGGGGAGCTGTTTTTT CASSPGPGELFF